The 26 T cell receptor beta chains below come from one sample, sequenced in a study of human T cells and chemical hapten exposure. Each CDR3 protein gets one entry after TCRdb re-called the RACE reads with MiXCR. The repertoire holds approximately 87,000 distinct CDR3 sequences, more than 9.5% seen once, with 2.5% to 4% in the top ten. The time point was: patch test 2, 6 weeks after DPC sensitization. Specified treatment: therapeutic diphenylcyclopropenone sensitization with weekly scalp DPC. Here the sequenced sample was whole blood, taken in connection with sensitization to the hapten diphenylcyclopropenone (DPC). Every receptor here comes from a woman between 40 and 50 years old with alopecia areata. Some clones in this sample may be carry-over from other donors' samples.

This clonotype turned up a few times. The J gene is TRBJ2-1, the V gene TRBV7-2; D uncertain. CDR3 size: 13 residues. The V gene lost 5 bases and the J gene lost 8 bases, with 13 bases spanning the gap. Looked up from germline, CDR1 is SGHTA and CDR2 is FQGNSA. CDR3 in DNA: TGTGCCAGCAGCCCCGGGCCCTCGGATGAGCAGTTCTTC. Encoded protein: CASSPGPSDEQFF.

The chain combines TRBV3-1 with TRBJ2-3, with 9 bases lining up with TRBD2. Looked up from germline, CDR1 is LGHDT and CDR2 is YNNKEL (reference sequence). The CDR3 extends over 24 amino acids. J was trimmed by 0 bases and V by 4 bases; bases with no gene match: 29. As DNA, the CDR3 is TGTGCCAGCAGCCGGGGGATTACGGCTAGCGGGACCTTCACTAAAACAACTAGCACAGATACGCAGTATTTT. It specifies CASSRGITASGTFTKTTSTDTQYF.

This clonotype occurred many times. The genes are TRBV7-9 and TRBJ1-1; D ambiguous. This CDR3 is built from 14 residues. Per germline, CDR1 SEHNR and CDR2 FQNEAQ (reference sequence). The V end was cut by 3 bases, the J end by 5 bases, with 13 bases between. CDR3 nucleotide sequence: TGTGCCAGCAGCTTGACGGCGGGCGGAACTGAAGCTTTCTTT. The encoded protein is CASSLTAGGTEAFF.

The table lists this clonotype with a few counts. This chain connects TRBV3-1 to TRBJ2-3, with D uncertain. Germline-derived CDR1 and CDR2 are LGHDT and YNNKEL (reference sequence). The V and J ends lost 0 bases and 9 bases respectively, with 13 bases between them. The CDR3 totals 14 residues. In DNA, the CDR3 is TGTGCCAGCAGCCAAGATCTCAAGTTGAGGACGCAGTATTTT. This translates into CASSQDLKLRTQYF.

The CDR3 loop is CSANPFQGYNQPQHF. The CDR3 region has the DNA TGCAGTGCTAACCCCTTTCAGGGATACAATCAGCCCCAGCATTTT. The rearrangement uses TRBV20-1 and TRBJ1-5, with D perhaps TRBD1 (5 bases). This CDR3 has 15 residues. V shed 4 bases and J shed 3 bases, with 16 bases lying between them. The germline V gene has CDR1 DFQATT and CDR2 SNEGSKA (reference sequence).

The sample holds a few counts of this clonotype. This sequence joins TRBV9 and TRBJ2-2, with D tentatively TRBD2 (6 bases). V was pared by 0 bases and J by 5 bases, with 8 bases between. Germline CDR1 reads SGDLS; CDR2 reads YYNGEE. The CDR3 totals 14 residues. For the CDR3, the DNA is TGTGCCAGCAGCGTAGTGGCGGGAACCGGGGAGCTGTTTTTT. It encodes CASSVVAGTGELFF.

The sample holds many counts of this clonotype. The chain joins TRBV6-2 or TRBV6-3 to TRBJ1-6, with D tentatively TRBD1 (6 bases). CDR3 size: 15 residues. In germline, CDR1 is MNHEY, CDR2 SVGEGT. The ends were cut back, 6 bases at V and 7 bases at J, with 16 bases in the middle. In DNA, the CDR3 is TGTGCCAGCAGGAAACCAGGGGCAGCAAATTCACCCCTCCACTTT. It yields the protein CASRKPGAANSPLHF.

This rearrangement joins TRBV29-1 to TRBJ2-1; 7 bases align to TRBD2. This CDR3 has 11 amino acids. Germline CDR1 SQVTM, CDR2 ANQGSEA. CDR3 nucleotide sequence: TGCAACGTGGCCCGGGGAGGGGAGCAGTTCTTC. Protein product: CNVARGGEQFF.

Comments on this clonotype: Germline and junction disagree at one end, which may indicate a read error. The chain joins TRBV7-2 to TRBJ2-3; 7 nucleotides match TRBD2. The CDR3 extends over 12 amino acids. Germline V CDR1 and CDR2: SGHTA, FQGNSA. CDR3 DNA sequence: TGTGCCAGCAGCTTAAACGCGGGAGATTTGCATTTT. Protein product: CASSLNAGDLHF.

This clonotype has a handful of counts. The chain employs TRBV5-1 and TRBJ2-7; possible D gene TRBD1, 6 bases. The CDR3 is 11 residues long. CDR1 is SGHRS, CDR2 YFSETQ, per germline. Trimming took off 4 bases at V and 5 bases at J, with 7 bases between the two ends. The CDR3 DNA is TGCGCCAGCAGCACAGGGAACGAGCAGTACTTC. Its translation is CASSTGNEQYF.

The genes are TRBV7-2 and TRBJ2-7; D is undetermined. Germline CDR1 and CDR2: SGHTA and FQGNSA. The CDR3 totals 11 residues. V was cut by 4 bases and J by 7 bases, with 8 bases left in between. CDR3 DNA sequence: TGTGCCAGCAGCTACAAATGGGAGCAGTACTTC. This sequence encodes CASSYKWEQYF.

This clonotype appeared many times. The chain has TRBV10-3 and TRBJ2-1; TRBD2 aligns across 7 bases. Germline V CDR1 and CDR2: ENHRY, SYGVKD. Trimming at V came to 4 bases and at J to 0 bases, leaving 6 bases not matched to a gene. This CDR3 region has 16 residues. The CDR3 loop reads CAISGDYKVSYNEQFF. The CDR3 DNA is TGTGCCATCAGTGGGGACTACAAAGTCTCCTACAATGAGCAGTTCTTC.

This clonotype was counted ten times or more. This chain connects TRBV3-1 to TRBJ2-1; 9 bases align to TRBD1. V was pared by 5 bases and J by 7 bases, with 3 bases of the junction left unmatched. Germline CDR1 LGHDT, CDR2 YNNKEL (reference sequence). The CDR3 is 13 amino acids. The CDR3 coding sequence is TGTGCCAGCAGCTTACAGGGGGCAAATGAGCAGTTCTTC. Amino acids: CASSLQGANEQFF.

This clonotype was observed a handful of times. The gene calls are TRBV7-2 and TRBJ1-1; D gene uncertain. Trimming took off 2 bases at V and 0 bases at J, with 7 bases between the two ends. The CDR3 sequence is 14 residues long. Germline V gives CDR1 SGHTA, CDR2 FQGNSA. This CDR3 reads CASSLIDMNTEAFF. The DNA for the CDR3 is TGTGCCAGCAGCTTAATAGATATGAACACTGAAGCTTTCTTT.

This clonotype was detected a few times. The chain couples TRBV6-2 or TRBV6-3 to TRBJ1-6; D gene unclear. V shed 8 bases and J shed 13 bases, with 12 bases lying between them. CDR3 length equals 11 residues. In germline, CDR1 is MNHEY, CDR2 SVGEGT. CDR3 residues: CASSDGRPLHF. The CDR3 nucleotides are TGTGCCAGCTCAGACGGTCGGCCCCTCCACTTT.

This clonotype was picked up many times. The genes are TRBV6-2 or TRBV6-3 and TRBJ2-7, with 7 bases aligning to TRBD1. The germline CDR1 and CDR2 sequences are MNHEY and SVGEGT. The V and J ends lost 4 bases and 1 base, in that order; junction bases with no gene match: 4. This CDR3 region has 14 residues. The CDR3 spells CASSSTGNSYEQYF. The CDR3 coding sequence is TGTGCCAGCAGTTCGACAGGGAATTCCTACGAGCAGTACTTC.

The chain has TRBV7-2 and TRBJ1-6; TRBD1 matches 9 bases. Germline values: CDR1 SGHTA, CDR2 FQGNSA. V was clipped by 6 bases and J by 7 bases; unmatched bases: 4. CDR3 length: 14 residues. The CDR3 nucleotides are TGTGCCAGCAGTCGACAGGGGGTAAATTCACCCCTCCACTTT. This translates into CASSRQGVNSPLHF.

The chain combines TRBV27 with TRBJ1-2; D is perhaps TRBD1 (6 bases). V lost 4 bases to trimming and J lost 2 bases, with 8 bases between them. There are 13 residues in the CDR3. Germline V CDR1 and CDR2: MNHEY, SMNVEV (reference sequence). Here the CDR3 reads CASSYRENYGYTF. Written as DNA, the CDR3 is TGTGCCAGCAGTTACAGGGAAAACTATGGCTACACCTTC.

The V call is TRBV7-2, the J call TRBJ2-5; tentatively, D is TRBD2 (5 bases). The CDR3 spans 13 residues. Trimming removed 6 bases at V and 1 base at J, with 9 bases between. Germline V gene lookup returns CDR1 SGHTA and CDR2 FQGNSA. In DNA, the CDR3 is TGTGCCAGCAGTCGGACTTTCCAAGAGACCCAGTACTTC. Encoded protein: CASSRTFQETQYF.

This chain uses TRBV9 with TRBJ1-3; 9 bases align to TRBD1. The CDR3 spans 14 residues. The V gene end was trimmed by 7 bases and the J gene end by 2 bases; junction bases not matched to a gene: 4. In germline, CDR1 is SGDLS, CDR2 YYNGEE. CDR3 DNA sequence: TGTGCCAGCGGGGACAGGGCGGCTGGAAACACCATATATTTT. Translating gives CASGDRAAGNTIYF.

The table lists this clonotype with a few counts. V usage is TRBV7-9 and J usage is TRBJ1-4; D ambiguous. Germline V lookup: CDR1 SEHNR, CDR2 FQNEAQ (reference sequence). This CDR3 comprises 14 residues. V was cut by 1 base and J by 10 bases, with 13 bases left in between. CDR3 amino acids: CASSLDGEPGKLFF. In DNA form, the CDR3 reads TGTGCCAGCAGCTTAGATGGGGAACCAGGAAAACTGTTTTTT.

CDR3 coding DNA: TGCAGCGTTGAAACCGGGAGAGGGTCAGATACGCAGTATTTT. It codes for CSVETGRGSDTQYF. The genes are TRBV29-1 and TRBJ2-3; TRBD2 is a possible D gene (6 bases). Trimming cost V 2 bases and J 4 bases, with 13 bases left between them. The germline gives CDR1 SQVTM, CDR2 ANQGSEA. This CDR3 has 14 amino acids.

This clonotype was detected many times. The chain joins TRBV4-3 to TRBJ1-1, with 8 bases lining up with TRBD1. Germline lookup yields CDR1 LGHNA and CDR2 YSLEER. This CDR3 is built from 14 residues. J lost 6 bases, V lost 1 base, and 4 bases had no gene match. The CDR3 sequence is CASSQVTTGAEAFF. The CDR3 DNA is TGCGCCAGCAGCCAAGTGACGACAGGGGCTGAAGCTTTCTTT.

In this sample, this clonotype turned up many times. Here the CDR3 DNA reads TGTGCCAGCAGGGACGGACGGCTAGATAATTCACCCCTCCACTTT. Protein sequence: CASRDGRLDNSPLHF. The rearrangement joins TRBV12-3 or TRBV12-4 to TRBJ1-6; no clear D. V lost 6 bases, J lost 5 bases, and 14 bases lay in between. CDR3 size: 15 residues.

This sequence joins TRBV4-3 and TRBJ2-7, with a possible D match to TRBD2 (7 bases). The CDR3 loop spans 14 amino acids. The ends were cut back, 6 bases at V and 1 base at J, with 13 bases in the middle. In germline, CDR1 is LGHNA, CDR2 YSLEER. The CDR3 DNA sequence: TGCGCCAGCAGTCGGGGGCGGGAGTCCTACGAGCAGTACTTC. Translating gives CASSRGRESYEQYF.

The chain employs TRBV7-9 and TRBJ2-5; 7 positions match TRBD1. Germline values: CDR1 SEHNR, CDR2 FQNEAQ (reference sequence). After removal of 4 bases from V and 5 bases from J, the junction contained 4 bases not matched to a gene. The CDR3 extends over 13 amino acids. CDR3 protein: CASSSGGQETQYF. The CDR3 DNA is TGTGCCAGCAGCTCAGGGGGTCAGGAGACCCAGTACTTC. Supplemented by reference TRBV7-9 and TRBJ2-5, the full variable domain reads DTGVSQNPRHKITKRGQNVTFRCDPISEHNRLYWYRQTLGQGPEFLTYFQNEAQLEKSRLLSDRFSAERPKGSFSTLEIQRTEQGDSAMYLCASSSGGQETQYFGPGTRLLVL.